The T cell receptor (beta chain) described here comes from a study of CD8 T cells in Susac syndrome. RNA in amounts of about 0.5 to 1 ug was reverse transcribed with random hexamers. It was immunoSEQ multiplex PCR that amplified TCR beta CDR3 across 54 Vbeta and 13 Jbeta. In TCRdb, the immunoSEQ multiplex PCR reads were re-called with MiXCR into one record per CDR3 protein. The sample shows around 270,000 distinct CDR3 sequences, around nine tenths of them seen only once. Losses at the gene ends were 2 bases for V and 4 bases for J; bases not matched to a gene: 5. This CDR3 has 16 residues. TCR beta from blood CD8+ and CD4+ T cells was sequenced.

This sequence was found in a human donor with multiple sclerosis. The material sequenced was CD8+ T cells from PBMCs. The rearrangement uses TRBV12-3 or TRBV12-4 and TRBJ2-5; 12 bases line up with TRBD2. The DNA of the CDR3 is TGTGCCAGCAGTTTACCACTAGCGGGGGGCGTAGAGACCCAGTACTTC. Translated, it gives CASSLPLAGGVETQYF.